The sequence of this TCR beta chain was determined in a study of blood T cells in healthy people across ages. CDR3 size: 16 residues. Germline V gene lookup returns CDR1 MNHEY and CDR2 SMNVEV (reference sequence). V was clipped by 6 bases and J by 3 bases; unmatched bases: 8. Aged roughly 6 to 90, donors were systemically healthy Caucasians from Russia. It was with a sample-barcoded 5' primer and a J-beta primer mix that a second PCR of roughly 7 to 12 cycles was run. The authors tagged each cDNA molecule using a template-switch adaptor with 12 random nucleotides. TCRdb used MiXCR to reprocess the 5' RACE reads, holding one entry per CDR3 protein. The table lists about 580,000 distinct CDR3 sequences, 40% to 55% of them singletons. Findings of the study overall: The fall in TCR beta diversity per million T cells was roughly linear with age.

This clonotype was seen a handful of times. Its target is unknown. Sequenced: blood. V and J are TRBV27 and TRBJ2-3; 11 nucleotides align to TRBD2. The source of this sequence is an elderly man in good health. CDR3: CASSPTSGMATDTQYF. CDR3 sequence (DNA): TGTGCCAGCAGCCCGACTAGCGGGATGGCTACAGATACGCAGTATTTT.